The source of this T cell receptor beta chain is a study of T cell repertoires in cytomegalovirus infection. The overall study: CMV infection plus the matching HLA type was flagged by public TCR beta signatures.

V dropped 2 bases and J dropped 7 bases, with 6 bases sitting between them. The CDR3 has 12 amino acids. Germline-derived CDR1 and CDR2 are SGHNT and YENEEA. Findings and limits, study-wide: Across the ex vivo response, the dominant clonotypes were HLA-C-restricted CMV-specific TCR beta clonotypes. CMV carriers with the relevant HLA were identified by cumulative public TCR beta family frequency.

One entry per CDR3 protein, called by TCRdb with MiXCR from the reads. The sample holds around 490,000 distinct CDR3 sequences, approximately 25% seen once. On this clonotype: Antigen specificity is unknown.

This chain uses TRBV11-3 with TRBJ2-1; D is uncertain. This TCR was recovered from a human donor in good health (CMV status not recorded). Some clones in this sample may be carry-over from other donors' samples. Sequenced sample: PBMCs. The CDR3 DNA reads as TGTGCCAGCAGCTTAAATACTAATGAGCAGTTCTTC. Translation: CASSLNTNEQFF.